Listed below are T cell receptor beta chains from one sample, sequenced in a study of T-cell memory formation after mild COVID-19. TCRdb processed the 5' RACE reads anew with MiXCR; each CDR3 protein has one entry. The sample records roughly 450,000 distinct CDR3 sequences, 18% being singletons. The sample was PBMCs or a T cell subset sorted from them (not recorded which). These receptors came from an adult woman who had mild COVID-19 (a few samples of this study predate the infection). Cell type and time point are not known. The CDR3 runs from the conserved cysteine through the conserved F or W. Each record gives: CDR3 length, V gene, J gene, clone size, D gene, CDR3 DNA, CDR3 protein. A D gene is named only where the DNA matches it firmly. The size entry is marked missing in some rows and otherwise reads once, few, many or a size class.

length: 16
V: TRBV20-1
J: TRBJ2-1
size: once
D: NA
DNA: TGCAGTGCTAGAGCCGTTAGCGGAGACTCCTACAATGAGCAGTTCTTC
CDR3: CSARAVSGDSYNEQFF

length: 15
V: TRBV5-1
J: TRBJ2-7
size: NA
D: TRBD1
DNA: TGCGCCAGCAGCTTGATCGGGACAGGGACCTACGAGCAGTACTTC
CDR3: CASSLIGTGTYEQYF

length: 14
V: TRBV20-1
J: TRBJ2-7
size: few
D: TRBD2
DNA: TGCAGTGCTAGGGGACTAGCGGGAGTCGGCGAGCAGTACTTC
CDR3: CSARGLAGVGEQYF

length: 18
V: TRBV4-2
J: TRBJ2-1
size: NA
D: TRBD2
DNA: TGTGCCAGCAGCCGGGGGGTGACAGCGGGAGGGTCCTACAATGAGCAGTTCTTC
CDR3: CASSRGVTAGGSYNEQFF

length: 15
V: TRBV4-2
J: TRBJ1-1
size: few
D: NA
DNA: TGTGCCAGCAGCCTTACCGCCAATAGGGCCCCTGAAGCTTTCTTT
CDR3: CASSLTANRAPEAFF

length: 15
V: TRBV7-6
J: TRBJ1-1
size: few
D: NA
DNA: TGTGCCAGCAGCTACCTACTCGGGGGGAACACTGAAGCTTTCTTT
CDR3: CASSYLLGGNTEAFF

length: 16
V: TRBV6-5
J: TRBJ2-5
size: few
D: TRBD2
DNA: TGTGCCAGCAGTTACTATGGCGGGGGGGCTGGGGAGACCCAGTACTTC
CDR3: CASSYYGGGAGETQYF

length: 13
V: TRBV4-1
J: TRBJ1-5
size: few
D: NA
DNA: TGCGCCAGCAGCCAAGATCTCCAGTTGCCCCAGCATTTT
CDR3: CASSQDLQLPQHF

length: 15
V: TRBV27
J: TRBJ1-5
size: few
D: NA
DNA: TGTGCCAGCAGTGGGGGGGACTTTAGCAATCAGCCCCAGCATTTT
CDR3: CASSGGDFSNQPQHF

length: 13
V: TRBV27
J: TRBJ1-5
size: few
D: NA
DNA: TGTGCCAGCAGCCGTTACACGAATCAGCCCCAGCATTTT
CDR3: CASSRYTNQPQHF

length: 15
V: TRBV6-2/TRBV6-3
J: TRBJ1-4
size: few
D: TRBD1
DNA: TGTGCCAGCAGACCCGGGACAGGGTTTATGGAAAAACTGTTTTTT
CDR3: CASRPGTGFMEKLFF

length: 13
V: TRBV12-3/TRBV12-4
J: TRBJ1-2
size: NA
D: TRBD1
DNA: TGTGCCAGCAGCCACAGGGGGCCAGGAGGCTACACCTTC
CDR3: CASSHRGPGGYTF

length: 15
V: TRBV3-1
J: TRBJ2-3
size: once
D: NA
DNA: TGTGCCAGCAGCCAAGATAGGGCGCCTAGGGATACGCAGTATTTT
CDR3: CASSQDRAPRDTQYF

length: 16
V: TRBV13
J: TRBJ2-1
size: few
D: NA
DNA: TGTGCCAGCAGCCAGACAGGATTAGGGGGAGGCAATGAGCAGTTCTTC
CDR3: CASSQTGLGGGNEQFF

length: 12
V: TRBV6-5
J: TRBJ2-3
size: NA
D: NA
DNA: TGTGCCAGCAGCGACAAAACAGATACGCAGTATTTT
CDR3: CASSDKTDTQYF

length: 15
V: TRBV7-2
J: TRBJ1-1
size: NA
D: NA
DNA: TGTGCCAGCAGCTTAGTATTCAACGGTAACACTGAAGCTTTCTTT
CDR3: CASSLVFNGNTEAFF

length: 14
V: TRBV11-2
J: TRBJ2-7
size: NA
D: NA
DNA: TGTGCCAGCAGCTTACCCCGACGGGCCTACGAGCAGTACTTC
CDR3: CASSLPRRAYEQYF

length: 11
V: TRBV20-1
J: TRBJ1-5
size: NA
D: NA
DNA: TGCAGTGCTAGTCGTCTCCAGCCCCAGCATTTT
CDR3: CSASRLQPQHF

length: 16
V: TRBV24-1
J: TRBJ2-2
size: NA
D: TRBD2
DNA: TGTGCCACCAGTGATCAGACTAGCGGGATCACCGGGGAGCTGTTTTTT
CDR3: CATSDQTSGITGELFF

length: 13
V: TRBV6-2/TRBV6-3
J: TRBJ2-7
size: few
D: TRBD2
DNA: TGTGCCAGCAGTTACGGACTAGCGGGAGAGCAGTACTTC
CDR3: CASSYGLAGEQYF

length: 13
V: TRBV30
J: TRBJ1-2
size: NA
D: NA
DNA: TGTGCCTGTATCCTGGCACCGTCCTATGGCTACACCTTC
CDR3: CACILAPSYGYTF

length: 13
V: TRBV29-1
J: TRBJ2-3
size: NA
D: NA
DNA: TGCAGCGTTGCTCCAAAAAGCACAGATACGCAGTATTTT
CDR3: CSVAPKSTDTQYF

length: 14
V: TRBV27
J: TRBJ2-1
size: NA
D: NA
DNA: TGTGCCAGCAGGCCCGCGGGGCCAAACAATGAGCAGTTCTTC
CDR3: CASRPAGPNNEQFF

length: 13
V: TRBV6-5
J: TRBJ1-1
size: NA
D: TRBD1
DNA: TGTGCCAGCAGCTTGGGACAGGGGGTTGAAGCTTTCTTT
CDR3: CASSLGQGVEAFF

length: 15
V: TRBV12-3/TRBV12-4
J: TRBJ1-1
size: NA
D: NA
DNA: TGTGCCAGCAGCCCGCCGGGCGGACTTGACACTGAAGCTTTCTTT
CDR3: CASSPPGGLDTEAFF

length: 17
V: TRBV12-3/TRBV12-4
J: TRBJ2-5
size: NA
D: TRBD2
DNA: TGTGCCAGCAGTTTAGGTGGTAGCGGGGGGTACCAAGAGACCCAGTACTTC
CDR3: CASSLGGSGGYQETQYF

length: 14
V: TRBV12-3/TRBV12-4
J: TRBJ1-1
size: NA
D: NA
DNA: TGTGCCAGCAAGTGGGACCGGACGAACACTGAAGCTTTCTTT
CDR3: CASKWDRTNTEAFF

length: 14
V: TRBV14
J: TRBJ2-1
size: many
D: NA
DNA: TGTGCCAGCAGCCAAGATATGCTAGTAGGTGAGCAGTTCTTC
CDR3: CASSQDMLVGEQFF

length: 15
V: TRBV5-1
J: TRBJ1-2
size: NA
D: TRBD1
DNA: TGCGCCAGCCGACAGGGGAGCGTCGCTAACTATGGCTACACCTTC
CDR3: CASRQGSVANYGYTF

length: 14
V: TRBV6-6
J: TRBJ1-6
size: NA
D: NA
DNA: TGTGCCAGCAGTTACTCGACGGGGAACTCACCCCTCCACTTT
CDR3: CASSYSTGNSPLHF

length: 19
V: TRBV27
J: TRBJ1-6
size: NA
D: NA
DNA: TGTGCCAGCAGTTTATCGGCTCCCGGGGGCAGGACCTATAATTCACCCCTCCACTTT
CDR3: CASSLSAPGGRTYNSPLHF

length: 15
V: TRBV24-1
J: TRBJ2-3
size: once
D: NA
DNA: TGTGCCATAGGTGGCTTTCCTTCTAGCACAGATACGCAGTATTTT
CDR3: CAIGGFPSSTDTQYF

length: 13
V: TRBV3-1
J: TRBJ2-3
size: many
D: NA
DNA: TGTGCCAGCAGCCAAGGCGTTTTAGATACGCAGTATTTT
CDR3: CASSQGVLDTQYF

length: 17
V: TRBV2
J: TRBJ1-6
size: few
D: NA
DNA: TGTGCCAGCACTTCCGACAGGCCAACCGGGTATAATTCACCCCTCCACTTT
CDR3: CASTSDRPTGYNSPLHF

length: 15
V: TRBV6-5
J: TRBJ2-2
size: many
D: TRBD1
DNA: TGTGCCAGCAGCCTCGGGACAGGGGACACCGGGGAGCTGTTTTTT
CDR3: CASSLGTGDTGELFF

length: 18
V: TRBV24-1
J: TRBJ2-5
size: NA
D: NA
DNA: TGTGCCACCAGTGAGAAAACGGACCGGGGACGGCTGGAGGAGACCCAGTACTTC
CDR3: CATSEKTDRGRLEETQYF

length: 10
V: TRBV2
J: TRBJ1-3
size: few
D: NA
DNA: TGTGCCAGCGGGGGAAACACCATATATTTT
CDR3: CASGGNTIYF

length: 13
V: TRBV12-3/TRBV12-4
J: TRBJ2-3
size: NA
D: NA
DNA: TGTGCCAGCAGTCCGGACAACACAGATACGCAGTATTTT
CDR3: CASSPDNTDTQYF

length: 13
V: TRBV7-6
J: TRBJ2-7
size: NA
D: NA
DNA: TGTGCCAGCAGCGGAGGGGAGCGTTACGAGCAGTACTTC
CDR3: CASSGGERYEQYF

length: 17
V: TRBV20-1
J: TRBJ2-2
size: NA
D: TRBD2
DNA: TGCAGTGCTAATATGTGGGCTAGCGGGAGAGTTAACGGGGAGCTGTTTTTT
CDR3: CSANMWASGRVNGELFF

length: 16
V: TRBV4-1
J: TRBJ2-3
size: many
D: TRBD1
DNA: TGCGCCAGCAAAGGCTGGGACAGGGATTACACAGATACGCAGTATTTT
CDR3: CASKGWDRDYTDTQYF